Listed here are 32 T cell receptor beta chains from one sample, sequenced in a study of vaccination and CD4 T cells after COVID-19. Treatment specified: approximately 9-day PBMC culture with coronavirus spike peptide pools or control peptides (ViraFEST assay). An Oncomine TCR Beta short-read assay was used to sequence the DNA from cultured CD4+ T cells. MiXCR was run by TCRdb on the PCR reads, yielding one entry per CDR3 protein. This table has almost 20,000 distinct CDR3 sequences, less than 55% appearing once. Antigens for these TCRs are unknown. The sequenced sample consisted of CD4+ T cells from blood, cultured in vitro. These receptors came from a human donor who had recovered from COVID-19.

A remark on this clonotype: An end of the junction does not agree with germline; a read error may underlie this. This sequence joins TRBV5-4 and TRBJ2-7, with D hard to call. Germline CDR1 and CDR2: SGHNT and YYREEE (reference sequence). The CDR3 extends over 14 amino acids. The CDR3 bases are TGTGCCAGCAGCTTGGAGGCAGGCTCCCACGAGCAGTACTTC. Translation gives CASSLEAGSHEQYF.

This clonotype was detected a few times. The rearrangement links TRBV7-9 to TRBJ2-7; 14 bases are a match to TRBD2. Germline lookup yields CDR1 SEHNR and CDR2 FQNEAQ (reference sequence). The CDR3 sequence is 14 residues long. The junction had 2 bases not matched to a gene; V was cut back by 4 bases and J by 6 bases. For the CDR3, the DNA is TGTGCCAGCAGCTCCGGGACTAGCGGGGGCGAGCAGTACTTC. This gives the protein CASSSGTSGGEQYF.

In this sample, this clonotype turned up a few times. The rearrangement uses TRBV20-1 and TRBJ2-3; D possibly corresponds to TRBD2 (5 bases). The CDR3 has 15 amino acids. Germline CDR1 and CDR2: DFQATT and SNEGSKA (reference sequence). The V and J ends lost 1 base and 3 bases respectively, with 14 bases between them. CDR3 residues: CSARVSGIWTDTQYF. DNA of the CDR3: TGCAGTGCTAGAGTGTCGGGAATTTGGACAGATACGCAGTATTTT.

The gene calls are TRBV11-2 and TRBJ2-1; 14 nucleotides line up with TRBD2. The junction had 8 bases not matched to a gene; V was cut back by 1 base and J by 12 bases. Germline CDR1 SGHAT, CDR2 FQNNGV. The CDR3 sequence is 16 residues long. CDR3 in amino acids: CASSLAGTSGSAGQFF. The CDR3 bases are TGTGCCAGCAGCTTAGCCGGGACTAGCGGGAGCGCAGGGCAGTTCTTC.

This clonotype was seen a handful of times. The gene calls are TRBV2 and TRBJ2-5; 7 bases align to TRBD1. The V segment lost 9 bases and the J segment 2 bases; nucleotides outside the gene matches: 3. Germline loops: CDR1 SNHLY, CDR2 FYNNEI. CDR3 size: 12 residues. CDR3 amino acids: CASTGEQETQYF. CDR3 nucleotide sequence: TGTGCCAGTACAGGGGAGCAAGAGACCCAGTACTTC. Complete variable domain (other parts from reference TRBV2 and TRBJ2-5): EPEVTQTPSHQVTQMGQEVILRCVPISNHLYFYWYRQILGQKVEFLVSFYNNEISEKSEIFDDQFSVERPDGSNFTLKIRSTKLEDSAMYFCASTGEQETQYFGPGTRLLVL.

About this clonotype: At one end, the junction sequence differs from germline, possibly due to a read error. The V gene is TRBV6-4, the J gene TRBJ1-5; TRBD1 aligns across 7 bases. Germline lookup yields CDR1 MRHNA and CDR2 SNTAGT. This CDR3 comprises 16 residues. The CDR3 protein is CASSDSTTGTHQPQHF. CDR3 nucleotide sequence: TGCGCCAGCAGTGACTCTACGACAGGGACCCATCAGCCCCAGCATTTT.

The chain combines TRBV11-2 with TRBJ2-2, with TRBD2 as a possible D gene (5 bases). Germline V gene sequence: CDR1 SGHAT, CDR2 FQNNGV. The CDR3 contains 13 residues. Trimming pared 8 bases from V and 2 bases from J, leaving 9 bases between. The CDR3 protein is CASLSGNTGELFF. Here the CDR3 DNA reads TGTGCCAGCTTGAGCGGCAACACCGGGGAGCTGTTTTTT. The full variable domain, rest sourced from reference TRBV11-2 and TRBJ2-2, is EAGVAQSPRYKIIEKRQSVAFWCNPISGHATLYWYQQILGQGPKLLIQFQNNGVVDDSQLPKDRFSAERLKGVDSTLKIQPAKLEDSAVYLCASLSGNTGELFFGEGSRLTVL.

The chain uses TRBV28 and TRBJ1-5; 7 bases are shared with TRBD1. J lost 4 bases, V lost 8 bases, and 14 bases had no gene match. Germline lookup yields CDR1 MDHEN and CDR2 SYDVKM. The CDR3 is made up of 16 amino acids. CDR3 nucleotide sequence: TGTGCCAGCGGGCGGCGCTCCGGGACAGTGAATCAGCCCCAGCATTTT. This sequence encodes CASGRRSGTVNQPQHF.

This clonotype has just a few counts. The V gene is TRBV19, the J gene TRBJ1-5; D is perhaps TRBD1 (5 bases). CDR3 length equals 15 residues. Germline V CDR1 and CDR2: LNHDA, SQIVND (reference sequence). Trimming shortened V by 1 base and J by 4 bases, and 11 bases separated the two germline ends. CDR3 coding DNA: TGTGCCAGTAGTATAGTCGCCAGGGTTAATCAGCCCCAGCATTTT. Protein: CASSIVARVNQPQHF. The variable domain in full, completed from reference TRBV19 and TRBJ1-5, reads DGGITQSPKYLFRKEGQNVTLSCEQNLNHDAMYWYRQDPGQGLRLIYYSQIVNDFQKGDIAEGYSVSREKKESFPLTVTSAQKNPTAFYLCASSIVARVNQPQHFGDGTRLSIL.

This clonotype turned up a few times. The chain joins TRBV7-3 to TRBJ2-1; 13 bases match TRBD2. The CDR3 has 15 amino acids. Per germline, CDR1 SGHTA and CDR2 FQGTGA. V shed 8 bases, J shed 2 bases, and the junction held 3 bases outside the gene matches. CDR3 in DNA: TGTGCCAGCGGAACTAGCGGGGGGGCCTACAATGAGCAGTTCTTC. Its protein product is CASGTSGGAYNEQFF. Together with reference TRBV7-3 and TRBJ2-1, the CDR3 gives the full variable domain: GAGVSQTPSNKVTEKGKYVELRCDPISGHTALYWYRQSLGQGPEFLIYFQGTGAADDSGLPNDRFFAVRPEGSVSTLKIQRTERGDSAVYLCASGTSGGAYNEQFFGPGTRLTVL.

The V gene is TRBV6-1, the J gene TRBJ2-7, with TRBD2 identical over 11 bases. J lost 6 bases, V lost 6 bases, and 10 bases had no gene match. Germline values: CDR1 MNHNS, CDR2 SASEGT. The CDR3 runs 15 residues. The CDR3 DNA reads TGTGCCAGCAGAACGATAGCGGGAGGGAAAAGCGAGCAGTACTTC. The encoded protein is CASRTIAGGKSEQYF.

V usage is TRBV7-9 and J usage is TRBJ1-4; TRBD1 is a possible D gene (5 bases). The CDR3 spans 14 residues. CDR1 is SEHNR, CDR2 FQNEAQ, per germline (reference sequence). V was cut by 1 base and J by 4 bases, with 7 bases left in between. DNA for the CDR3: TGTGCCAGCAGCTTAGGGCAGGGTAATGAAAAACTGTTTTTT. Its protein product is CASSLGQGNEKLFF.

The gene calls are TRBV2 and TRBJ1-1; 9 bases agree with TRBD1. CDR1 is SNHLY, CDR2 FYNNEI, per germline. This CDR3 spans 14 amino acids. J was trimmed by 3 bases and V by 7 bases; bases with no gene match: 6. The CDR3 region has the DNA TGTGCCAGCAACAGGGACAGGGCGTACACTGAAGCTTTCTTT. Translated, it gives CASNRDRAYTEAFF.

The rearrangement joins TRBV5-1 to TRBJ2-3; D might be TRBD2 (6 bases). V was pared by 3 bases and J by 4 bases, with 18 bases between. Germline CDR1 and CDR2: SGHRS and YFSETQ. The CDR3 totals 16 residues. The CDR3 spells CASSWRDASQADTQYF. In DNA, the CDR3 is TGCGCCAGCAGCTGGAGGGACGCTTCCCAGGCAGATACGCAGTATTTT.

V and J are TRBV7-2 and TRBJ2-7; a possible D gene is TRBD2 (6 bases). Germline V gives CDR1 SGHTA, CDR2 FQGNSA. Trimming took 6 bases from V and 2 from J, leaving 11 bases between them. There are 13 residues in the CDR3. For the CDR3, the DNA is TGTGCCAGCAGTCCAGGAGGGGCCTACGAGCAGTACTTC. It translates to CASSPGGAYEQYF.

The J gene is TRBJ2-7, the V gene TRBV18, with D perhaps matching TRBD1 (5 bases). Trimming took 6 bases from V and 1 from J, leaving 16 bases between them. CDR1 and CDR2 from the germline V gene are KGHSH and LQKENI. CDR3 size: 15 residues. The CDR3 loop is CASSPGWGSSYEQYF. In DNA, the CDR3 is TGTGCCAGCTCCCCAGGCTGGGGCAGTTCCTACGAGCAGTACTTC.

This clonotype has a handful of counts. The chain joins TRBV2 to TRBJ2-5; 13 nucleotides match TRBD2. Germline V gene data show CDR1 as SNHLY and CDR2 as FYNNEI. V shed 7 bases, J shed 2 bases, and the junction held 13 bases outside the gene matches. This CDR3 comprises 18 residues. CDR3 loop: CASKKGLLAGGQQETQYF. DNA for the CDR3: TGTGCCAGCAAAAAGGGGCTACTAGCGGGGGGGCAACAAGAGACCCAGTACTTC.

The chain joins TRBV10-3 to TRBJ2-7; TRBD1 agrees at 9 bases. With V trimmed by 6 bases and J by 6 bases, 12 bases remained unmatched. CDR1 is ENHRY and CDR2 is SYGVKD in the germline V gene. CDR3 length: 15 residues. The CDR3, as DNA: TGTGCCATCAGCTTATCGGGACAGGGTTTATCCGAGCAGTACTTC. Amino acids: CAISLSGQGLSEQYF.

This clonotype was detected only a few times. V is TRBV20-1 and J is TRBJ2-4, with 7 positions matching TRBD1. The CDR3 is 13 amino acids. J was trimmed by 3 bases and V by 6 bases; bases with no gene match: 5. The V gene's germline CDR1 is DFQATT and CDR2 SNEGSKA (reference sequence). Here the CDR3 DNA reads TGCAGTGCCGACAGGGTGGTCAAAAACATTCAGTACTTC. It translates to CSADRVVKNIQYF.

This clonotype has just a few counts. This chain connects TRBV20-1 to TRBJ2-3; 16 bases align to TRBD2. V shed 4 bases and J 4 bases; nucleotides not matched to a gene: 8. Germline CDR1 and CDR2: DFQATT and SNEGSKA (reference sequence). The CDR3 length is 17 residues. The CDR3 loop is CSAIGWGLAGGADTQYF. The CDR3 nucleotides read TGCAGTGCTATTGGGTGGGGACTAGCGGGAGGGGCAGATACGCAGTATTTT.

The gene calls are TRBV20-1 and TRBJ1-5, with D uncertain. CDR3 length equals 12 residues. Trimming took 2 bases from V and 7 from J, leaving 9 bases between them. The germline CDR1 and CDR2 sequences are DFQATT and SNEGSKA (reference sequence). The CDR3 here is CSARWRSQPQHF. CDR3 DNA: TGCAGTGCTAGATGGCGATCCCAGCCCCAGCATTTT.

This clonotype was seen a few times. CDR3 bases: TGTGCCAGCAGCTTAGGGGTCCCAGGGCGGGATACGCAGTATTTT. Translated, it gives CASSLGVPGRDTQYF. The chain recombines TRBV7-9 with TRBJ2-3, with TRBD1 as a possible D gene (5 bases). V was cut by 1 base and J by 6 bases, with 14 bases left in between. Germline V CDR1 and CDR2: SEHNR, FQNEAQ (reference sequence). The CDR3 is 15 residues long.

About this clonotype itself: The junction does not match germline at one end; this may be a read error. CDR3 sequence reads: CASSSETGGGSPLHF. The DNA for the CDR3 is TGCGCCAGCAGTTCCGAGACAGGGGGAGGGTCACCCCTCCACTTT. J is TRBJ1-6 and V is TRBV7-9; TRBD1 agrees at 9 bases. Germline CDR1 SEHNR, CDR2 FQNEAQ (reference sequence). This CDR3 has 15 residues.

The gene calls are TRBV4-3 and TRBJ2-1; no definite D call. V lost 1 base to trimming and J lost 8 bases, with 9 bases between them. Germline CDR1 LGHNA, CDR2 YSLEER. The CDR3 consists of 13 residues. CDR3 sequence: CASSQGILYEQFF. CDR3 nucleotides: TGCGCCAGCAGCCAAGGTATTCTCTATGAGCAGTTCTTC.

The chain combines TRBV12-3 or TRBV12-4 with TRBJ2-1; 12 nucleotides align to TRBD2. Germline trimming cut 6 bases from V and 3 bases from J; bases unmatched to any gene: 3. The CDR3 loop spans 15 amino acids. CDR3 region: CASRLAGGNYNEQFF. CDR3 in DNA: TGTGCCAGCAGACTAGCGGGGGGCAACTACAATGAGCAGTTCTTC.

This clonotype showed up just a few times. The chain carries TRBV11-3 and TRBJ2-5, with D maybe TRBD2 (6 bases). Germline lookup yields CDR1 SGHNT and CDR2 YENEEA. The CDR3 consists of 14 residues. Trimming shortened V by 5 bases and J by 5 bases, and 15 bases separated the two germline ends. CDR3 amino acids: CASSPYRTKETQYF. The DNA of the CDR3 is TGTGCCAGCAGCCCTTACCGGACTAAGGAGACCCAGTACTTC.

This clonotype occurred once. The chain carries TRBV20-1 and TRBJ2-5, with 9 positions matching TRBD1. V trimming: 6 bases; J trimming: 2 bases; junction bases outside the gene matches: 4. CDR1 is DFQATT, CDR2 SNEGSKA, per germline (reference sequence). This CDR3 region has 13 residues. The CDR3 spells CSALTGGQETQYF. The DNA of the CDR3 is TGCAGTGCCCTGACAGGGGGTCAAGAGACCCAGTACTTC.

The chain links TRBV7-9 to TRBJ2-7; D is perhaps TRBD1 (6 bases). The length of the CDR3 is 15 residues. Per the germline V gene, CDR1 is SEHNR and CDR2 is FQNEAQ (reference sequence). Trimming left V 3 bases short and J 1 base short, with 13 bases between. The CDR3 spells CASSLGRGKSYEQYF. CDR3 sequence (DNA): TGTGCCAGCAGCTTGGGCAGGGGCAAATCCTACGAGCAGTACTTC.

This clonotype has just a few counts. The CDR3: CASSEGLRGVSPLHF. CDR3 nucleotide sequence: TGTGCCAGCAGTGAAGGTCTCAGGGGGGTTTCACCCCTCCACTTT. V usage is TRBV6-1 and J usage is TRBJ1-6; 7 nucleotides line up with TRBD1. Germline V gene data show CDR1 as MNHNS and CDR2 as SASEGT. V shed 1 base and J 9 bases; nucleotides not matched to a gene: 6. The CDR3 has 15 amino acids.

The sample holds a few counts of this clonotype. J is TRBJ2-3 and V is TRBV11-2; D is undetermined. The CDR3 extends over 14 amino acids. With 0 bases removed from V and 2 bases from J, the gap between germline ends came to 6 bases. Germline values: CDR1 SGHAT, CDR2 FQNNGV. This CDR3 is CASSLDSFTDTQYF. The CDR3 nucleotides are TGTGCCAGCAGCTTAGACAGCTTCACAGATACGCAGTATTTT.

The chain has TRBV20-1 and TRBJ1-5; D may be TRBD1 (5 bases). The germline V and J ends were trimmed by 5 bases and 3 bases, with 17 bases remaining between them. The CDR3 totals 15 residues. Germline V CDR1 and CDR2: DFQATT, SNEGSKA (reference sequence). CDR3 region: CSARSRGLNNQPQHF. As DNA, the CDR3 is TGCAGTGCTCGATCCCGGGGACTGAACAATCAGCCCCAGCATTTT.

CDR3 protein: CASSYSWGQGGYQPQHF. The DNA for the CDR3 is TGTGCCAGCAGTTACTCGTGGGGACAGGGAGGTTATCAGCCCCAGCATTTT. This chain uses TRBV6-5 with TRBJ1-5, with 9 positions matching TRBD1. The CDR3 runs to 17 residues. With V trimmed by 0 bases and J by 5 bases, 8 bases remained unmatched. Germline V gene sequence: CDR1 MNHEY, CDR2 SVGAGI.